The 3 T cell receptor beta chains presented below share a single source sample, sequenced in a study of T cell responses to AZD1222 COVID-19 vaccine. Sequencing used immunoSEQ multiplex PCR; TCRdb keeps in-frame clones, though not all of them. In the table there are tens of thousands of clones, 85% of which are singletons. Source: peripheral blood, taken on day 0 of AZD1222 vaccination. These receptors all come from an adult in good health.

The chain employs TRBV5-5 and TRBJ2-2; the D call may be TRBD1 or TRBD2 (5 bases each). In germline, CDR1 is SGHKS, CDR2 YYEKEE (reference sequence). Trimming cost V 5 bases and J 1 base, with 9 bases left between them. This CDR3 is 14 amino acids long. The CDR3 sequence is CASRTTGNTGELFF. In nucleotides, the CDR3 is TGTGCCAGCAGGACTACAGGGAACACCGGGGAGCTGTTTTTT.

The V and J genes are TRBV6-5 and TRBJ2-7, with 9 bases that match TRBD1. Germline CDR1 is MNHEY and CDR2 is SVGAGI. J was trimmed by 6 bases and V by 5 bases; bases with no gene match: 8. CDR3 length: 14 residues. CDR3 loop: CASSTRTGVSEQYF. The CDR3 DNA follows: TGTGCCAGCAGTACCCGGACAGGGGTTTCCGAGCAGTACTTC.

CDR3 bases: TGTGCCAGCAGTTACGGTCGTTTTGGGGAACAGTACTTC. Protein product: CASSYGRFGEQYF. V and J are TRBV6-5 and TRBJ2-7; unclear D gene. Germline V gene data show CDR1 as MNHEY and CDR2 as SVGAGI. The CDR3 spans 13 residues. The V end was cut by 2 bases, the J end by 10 bases, with 15 bases between.